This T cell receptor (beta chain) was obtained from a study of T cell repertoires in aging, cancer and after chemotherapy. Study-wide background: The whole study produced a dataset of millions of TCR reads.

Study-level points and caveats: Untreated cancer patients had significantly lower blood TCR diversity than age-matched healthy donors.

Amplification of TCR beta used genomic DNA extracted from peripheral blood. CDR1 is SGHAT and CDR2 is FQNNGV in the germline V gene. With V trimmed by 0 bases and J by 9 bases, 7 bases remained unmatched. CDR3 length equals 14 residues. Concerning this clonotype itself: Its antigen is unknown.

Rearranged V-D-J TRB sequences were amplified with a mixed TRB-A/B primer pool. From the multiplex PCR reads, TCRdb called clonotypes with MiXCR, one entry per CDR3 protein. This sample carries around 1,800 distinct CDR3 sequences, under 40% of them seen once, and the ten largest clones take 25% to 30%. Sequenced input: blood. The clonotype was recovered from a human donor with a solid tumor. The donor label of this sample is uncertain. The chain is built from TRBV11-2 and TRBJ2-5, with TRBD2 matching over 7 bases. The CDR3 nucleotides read TGTGCCAGCAGCTTAGATCCCTCAGGGAGGGCCCAGTACTTC. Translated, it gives CASSLDPSGRAQYF. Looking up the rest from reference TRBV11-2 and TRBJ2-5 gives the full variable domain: EAGVAQSPRYKIIEKRQSVAFWCNPISGHATLYWYQQILGQGPKLLIQFQNNGVVDDSQLPKDRFSAERLKGVDSTLKIQPAKLEDSAVYLCASSLDPSGRAQYFGPGTRLLVL.